This is a list of T cell receptor beta chains from one sample in a study of blood T cell repertoires in COVID-19. Generated by immunoSEQ multiplex PCR, the TCRdb table keeps only in-frame clones and is missing some. The data hold tens of thousands of clones, with around 86% observed a single time. The source material was peripheral blood. All receptors derive from a man in his sixties with active COVID-19. The CDR3 runs from the conserved cysteine through the conserved F or W. A D gene is named only where the DNA matches it firmly. Size is stated for part of the rows, as once, few or many counts, or as a class when the clone is expanded.

d_call	v_call	j_call	clone_size	cdr3_nt	cdr3_aa
NA	TRBV19	TRBJ1-1	NA	TGTGCCAGTAGCGGGAGTAACACTGAAGCTTTCTTT	CASSGSNTEAFF
NA	TRBV27	TRBJ2-1	NA	TGTGCCAGCAGTTTAAGTGGGGGGGCACGCAATGAGCAGTTCTTC	CASSLSGGARNEQFF
TRBD2	TRBV24-1	TRBJ2-3	NA	TGTGCCACCAGCGCGGGGGGGCCTGATACGCAGTATTTT	CATSAGGPDTQYF
NA	TRBV19	TRBJ2-5	NA	TGTGCCAGTAGTATAGTCTACGGGTGGGAGACCCAGTACTTC	CASSIVYGWETQYF
TRBD2	TRBV7-9	TRBJ2-7	few	TGTGCCAGCAGCCGGACTAGCGGGCGCGTCACCTACGAGCAGTACTTC	CASSRTSGRVTYEQYF
TRBD2	TRBV3-1/TRBV3-2	TRBJ2-7	NA	TGTGCCAGCAGCCATACTAGCGGGAATAACCACGAGCAGTACTTC	CASSHTSGNNHEQYF
TRBD1	TRBV14	TRBJ2-3	NA	TGTGCCAGCAGAAGGGACAGGGAATCAGATACGCAGTATTTT	CASRRDRESDTQYF
NA	TRBV2	TRBJ2-7	once	TGTGCCAGCAGTGAAACCGGGACAAGCGAGCAGTACTTC	CASSETGTSEQYF
TRBD2	TRBV19	TRBJ2-5	NA	TGTGCCAGTAGTTCGGAGCGGGAGGGCCTCCAAGAGACCCAGTACTTC	CASSSEREGLQETQYF
TRBD2	TRBV28	TRBJ2-7	NA	TGTGCCAGCAGCTTCCGGGGGCTTACTAGCGGAGGGCAGTACTTC	CASSFRGLTSGGQYF
NA	TRBV9	TRBJ2-5	NA	TGTGCCAGCAGCCCCTGGGGGGGACAAGCGGGGGAGACCCAGTACTTC	CASSPWGGQAGETQYF
TRBD1	TRBV9	TRBJ1-4	NA	TGTGCCAGCAGCAGTCGGACAGGGGAATATGAAAAACTGTTTTTT	CASSSRTGEYEKLFF
NA	TRBV27	TRBJ1-1	NA	TGTGCCAGCAGTTACAGGGAGGGTAACGCTGAAGCTTTCTTT	CASSYREGNAEAFF
TRBD2	TRBV29-1	TRBJ2-1	NA	TGCAGCGCCGGGACTAGCGGATACAATGAGCAGTTCTTC	CSAGTSGYNEQFF
NA	TRBV9	TRBJ2-7	NA	TGTGCCAGCAGCCCCCTGACTAGGCCCTACGAGCAGTACTTC	CASSPLTRPYEQYF
NA	TRBV3-1/TRBV3-2	TRBJ2-7	NA	TGTGCCAGCAGCCAAGGCGGCACGGTACAAACCTACGAGCAGTACTTC	CASSQGGTVQTYEQYF
TRBD1	TRBV6-5	TRBJ1-2	NA	TGTGCCAGCAAAACGACAGGGGGCGAAGCCTATGGCTACACCTTC	CASKTTGGEAYGYTF
NA	TRBV6-5	TRBJ2-6	once	TGTGCCAGCAGCGGCGGGTCCTCTGGGGCCAACGTCCTGACTTTC	CASSGGSSGANVLTF
TRBD2	TRBV6-6	TRBJ2-2	NA	TGTGCCAGCAGTTACTCTAGCGGGGGTGACACCGGGGAGCTGTTTTTT	CASSYSSGGDTGELFF
NA	TRBV24-1	TRBJ2-3	NA	TGTGCCACCAGTCAGGGGAGCTACCGTACTACGCAGTATTTT	CATSQGSYRTTQYF
NA	TRBV19	TRBJ2-3	NA	TGTGCCAGTAGTATGAAGCGGACAGATACGCAGTATTTT	CASSMKRTDTQYF
NA	TRBV6-6	TRBJ1-2	NA	TGTGCCAGCAGCCTCCTAATATCTAACTATGGCTACACCTTC	CASSLLISNYGYTF
TRBD1	TRBV5-1	TRBJ2-5	NA	TGCGCCAGCAGCTTGGCGCAGGGGGCCGTAAAGACCCAGTACTTC	CASSLAQGAVKTQYF
TRBD1	TRBV5-1	TRBJ2-1	NA	TGCGCCAGCAGCCGGGGACAGGGGGCTAATGAGCAGTTCTTC	CASSRGQGANEQFF
NA	TRBV12-3/TRBV12-4	TRBJ1-5	NA	TGTGCCAGCAGTCTAACGAGTAATCAGCCCCAGCATTTT	CASSLTSNQPQHF
TRBD1	TRBV2	TRBJ1-1	NA	TGTGCCAGCAGTGGGGACAGGGTCTCTGAAGCTTTCTTT	CASSGDRVSEAFF
NA	TRBV28	TRBJ2-5	few	TGTGCCAGCAGTTTTGGCGTCCACACAGAAGAGACCCAGTACTTC	CASSFGVHTEETQYF
NA	TRBV15	TRBJ1-4	NA	TGTGCCACTTCCACAGGGTCGCATGAAAAACTGTTTTTT	CATSTGSHEKLFF
NA	TRBV7-6	TRBJ2-3	NA	TGTGCCAGCAGCTTATTAAGGGAGGATACGCAGTATTTT	CASSLLREDTQYF
NA	TRBV5-1	TRBJ2-5	NA	TGCGCCAGCAGCACTTCCCGACGGGGGGAGACCCAGTACTTC	CASSTSRRGETQYF
TRBD1	TRBV15	TRBJ2-7	once	TGTGCCACCAGCAGAGCGGAACAGGGGATCTACGAGCAGTACTTC	CATSRAEQGIYEQYF
NA	TRBV2	TRBJ1-3	NA	TGTGCCAGCAGTGAACCCCGGGGTTGGACAGTCTCTGGAAACACCATATATTTT	CASSEPRGWTVSGNTIYF
NA	TRBV3-1/TRBV3-2	TRBJ1-2	NA	TGTGCCAGCAGCCAGTTAGAAAACTATGGCTACACCTTC	CASSQLENYGYTF
NA	TRBV18	TRBJ1-2	NA	TGTGCCAGCTCACCAAGGGGAGGGTACGGCTACACCTTC	CASSPRGGYGYTF
TRBD1	TRBV5-4	TRBJ1-2	NA	TGTGCCAACAGCCTTACAGGGGGCAATGGCTACACCTTC	CANSLTGGNGYTF
TRBD2	TRBV5-1	TRBJ2-1	NA	TGCGCCAGCAGCTGGATGTTGACTAGCGGGAGGTATAATGAGCAGTTCTTC	CASSWMLTSGRYNEQFF
NA	TRBV28	TRBJ2-3	NA	TGTGCCAGCAGTTTGCGAGGCGGTGCGACAGATACGCAGTATTTT	CASSLRGGATDTQYF
NA	TRBV6-5	TRBJ2-7	NA	TGTGCCAGCAGCCCCTTTTGGGGAGCCGTAGACGAGCAGTACTTC	CASSPFWGAVDEQYF
NA	TRBV28	TRBJ2-7	NA	TGTGCCAGCAGTTTATTCGGGGATGGGCAGTACTTC	CASSLFGDGQYF
NA	TRBV7-9	TRBJ2-2	NA	TGTGCCAGCAGCTTAGCACAGACGAACACCGGGGAGCTGTTTTTT	CASSLAQTNTGELFF
NA	TRBV19	TRBJ2-1	NA	TGTGCCAGTAGTATATGGACACCGGCAGGAAATGAGCAGTTCTTC	CASSIWTPAGNEQFF
NA	TRBV15	TRBJ2-1	NA	TGTGCCACCAGCTATTTGGGGGAGGTTGGTGAGCAGTTCTTC	CATSYLGEVGEQFF
NA	TRBV5-4	TRBJ2-5	NA	TGTGCCAGCAGCTTGACCGACAGGCCCCAAGAGACCCAGTACTTC	CASSLTDRPQETQYF
TRBD2	TRBV28	TRBJ2-7	NA	TGTGCCAGCAGTTTGGCTAGCGGGAGATACGAGCAGTACTTC	CASSLASGRYEQYF
TRBD2	TRBV19	TRBJ2-3	few	TGTGCCAGTAGTATTTTTTCGACTAGCGGAGTCACAGATACGCAGTATTTT	CASSIFSTSGVTDTQYF
TRBD2	TRBV20-1	TRBJ2-7	NA	TGCAGTTGGACTAGCGTCTACGAGCAGTACTTC	CSWTSVYEQYF
TRBD1	TRBV24-1	TRBJ2-1	NA	TGTGCCACCAGTGAGGCCGGGACAGGGTTCCCCTACAATGAGCAGTTCTTC	CATSEAGTGFPYNEQFF
NA	TRBV14	TRBJ2-5	NA	TGTGCCAGCAGCCAAGTCAGGGAGACCCAGTACTTC	CASSQVRETQYF
TRBD1	TRBV25-1	TRBJ1-1	once	TGTGCCAGCAGTGACGGGACAGGGGAATGGAACACTGAAGCTTTCTTT	CASSDGTGEWNTEAFF
NA	TRBV21-1	TRBJ1-2	NA	TGTGCCAGCAGCAAAGGGGGACTTGGTTTGGGATCGGGAGGCTACACCTTC	CASSKGGLGLGSGGYTF
TRBD1	TRBV27	TRBJ1-1	NA	TGTGCCAGCAGTTTGGGACAGGGGAGAGCTTTCTTT	CASSLGQGRAFF
NA	TRBV11-3	TRBJ2-5	few	TGTGCCAGCAGCTTAGGGGAGAAAGGGACCCAGTACTTC	CASSLGEKGTQYF
NA	TRBV4-2	TRBJ1-2	NA	TGTGCCAGCAGCCAATCTACTGTCAAAGCGACGGACTATGGCTACACCTTC	CASSQSTVKATDYGYTF
NA	TRBV19	TRBJ1-5	NA	TGTGCCAGTAGTATGCTCACGGCGGGGCTCAATCAGCCCCAGCATTTT	CASSMLTAGLNQPQHF
TRBD2	TRBV5-1	TRBJ2-1	NA	TGCGCCAGCAGGAAGGGACTAGCGGGGGGCCCGAGCTCCTACAATGAGCAGTTCTTC	CASRKGLAGGPSSYNEQFF
NA	TRBV6-5	TRBJ2-7	NA	TGTGCCAGCAAGATGGGCAGATCCTACGAGCAGTACTTC	CASKMGRSYEQYF
NA	TRBV10-3	TRBJ1-1	NA	TGTGCCATCAAGATACAGGGTATAGGCACTGAAGCTTTCTTT	CAIKIQGIGTEAFF
TRBD2	TRBV2	TRBJ2-5	NA	TGTGCCAGCAGGACTAGCGGGGGAGAGACCCAGTACTTC	CASRTSGGETQYF
NA	TRBV3-1/TRBV3-2	TRBJ2-1	NA	TGTGCCAGCAGCCAAGGATTAGGAACAGGAGACTACAATGAGCAGTTCTTC	CASSQGLGTGDYNEQFF